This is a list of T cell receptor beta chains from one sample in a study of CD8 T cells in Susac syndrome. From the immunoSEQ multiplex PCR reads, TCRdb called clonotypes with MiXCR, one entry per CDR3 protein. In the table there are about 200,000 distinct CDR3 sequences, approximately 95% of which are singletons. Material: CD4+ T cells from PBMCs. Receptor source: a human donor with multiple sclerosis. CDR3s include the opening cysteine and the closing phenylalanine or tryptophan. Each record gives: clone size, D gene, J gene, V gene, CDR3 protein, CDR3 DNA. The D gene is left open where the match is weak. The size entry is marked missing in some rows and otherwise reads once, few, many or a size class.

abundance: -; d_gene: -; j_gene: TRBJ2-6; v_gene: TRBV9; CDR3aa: CASSADSAGANVLTF; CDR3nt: TGTGCCAGCAGCGCCGACAGTGCTGGGGCCAACGTCCTGACTTTC
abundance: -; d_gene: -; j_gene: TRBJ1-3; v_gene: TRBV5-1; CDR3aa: CASSPTVLWDTIYF; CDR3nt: TGCGCCAGCAGCCCGACCGTTCTGTGGGACACCATATATTTT
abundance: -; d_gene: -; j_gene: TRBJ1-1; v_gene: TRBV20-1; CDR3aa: CSASGPGLLSPTEAFF; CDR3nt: TGCAGTGCTTCCGGGCCGGGACTTCTTTCACCCACTGAAGCTTTCTTT
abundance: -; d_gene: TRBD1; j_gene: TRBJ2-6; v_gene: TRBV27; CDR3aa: CASSLSHRGASGANVLTF; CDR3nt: TGTGCCAGCAGTTTATCGCACAGGGGAGCCTCTGGGGCCAACGTCCTGACTTTC
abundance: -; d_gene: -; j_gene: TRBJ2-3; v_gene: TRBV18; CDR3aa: CASSPPSSVRDTQYF; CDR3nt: TGTGCCAGCTCACCACCTAGTTCAGTCAGAGATACGCAGTATTTT
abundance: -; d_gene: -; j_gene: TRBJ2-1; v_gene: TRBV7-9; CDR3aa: CASSLADRIGIF; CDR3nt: TGTGCCAGCAGCTTAGCCGACAGGATTGGGATCTTC
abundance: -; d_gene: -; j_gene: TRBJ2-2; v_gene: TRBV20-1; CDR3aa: CSARASGRGELFF; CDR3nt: TGCAGTGCTAGGGCCAGCGGTCGCGGGGAGCTGTTTTTT
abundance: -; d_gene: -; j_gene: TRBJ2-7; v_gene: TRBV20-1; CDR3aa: CSAPLSDSMPYEQYF; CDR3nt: TGCAGTGCACCACTCTCCGACAGCATGCCCTACGAGCAGTACTTC
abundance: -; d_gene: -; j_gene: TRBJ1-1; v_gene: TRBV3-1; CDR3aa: CASSLGRTEAFF; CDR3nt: TGTGCCAGCAGCCTCGGGAGGACTGAAGCTTTCTTT
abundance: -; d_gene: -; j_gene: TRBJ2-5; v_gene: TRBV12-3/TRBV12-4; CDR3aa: CASSRPGMWTQYF; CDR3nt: TGTGCCAGCAGTAGGCCGGGTATGTGGACCCAGTACTTC
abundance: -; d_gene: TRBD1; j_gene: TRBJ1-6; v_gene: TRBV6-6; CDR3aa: CASSDLGQGRSPLHF; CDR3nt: TGTGCCAGCAGTGATCTAGGACAGGGGCGGTCACCCCTCCACTTT
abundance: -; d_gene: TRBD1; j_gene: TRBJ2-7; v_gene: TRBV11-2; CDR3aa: CASTGTGVSYEQYF; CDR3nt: TGTGCCAGCACCGGGACAGGGGTTTCCTACGAGCAGTACTTC
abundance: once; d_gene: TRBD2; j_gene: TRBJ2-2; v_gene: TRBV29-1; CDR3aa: CSVPGGMNTGELFF; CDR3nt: TGCAGCGTCCCCGGGGGGATGAACACCGGGGAGCTGTTTTTT
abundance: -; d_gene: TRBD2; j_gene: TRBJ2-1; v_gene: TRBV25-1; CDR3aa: CASQLAGDYNEQFF; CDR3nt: TGTGCCAGCCAACTAGCGGGCGACTACAATGAGCAGTTCTTC
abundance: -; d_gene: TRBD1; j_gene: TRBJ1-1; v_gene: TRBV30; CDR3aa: CAWSVQGDAEAFF; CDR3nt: TGTGCCTGGAGTGTACAGGGGGATGCTGAAGCTTTCTTT
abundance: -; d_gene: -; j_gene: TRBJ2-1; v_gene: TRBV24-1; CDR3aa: CATSTSPLNEQFF; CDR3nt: TGTGCCACCAGTACCTCACCACTCAATGAGCAGTTCTTC
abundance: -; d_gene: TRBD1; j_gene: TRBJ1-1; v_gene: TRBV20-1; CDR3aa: CSARDRQGSWNTEAFF; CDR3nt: TGCAGTGCTAGAGACAGACAGGGTTCCTGGAACACTGAAGCTTTCTTT
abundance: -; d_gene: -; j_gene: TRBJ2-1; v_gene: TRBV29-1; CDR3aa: CSVRLGGYNEQFF; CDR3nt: TGCAGCGTTCGACTGGGGGGTTACAATGAGCAGTTCTTC
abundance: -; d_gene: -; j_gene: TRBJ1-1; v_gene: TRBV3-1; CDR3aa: CASSPGTYNTEAFF; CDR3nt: TGTGCCAGCAGCCCCGGGACCTACAACACTGAAGCTTTCTTT
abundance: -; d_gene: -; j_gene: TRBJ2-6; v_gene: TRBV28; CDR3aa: CASKGGANVLTF; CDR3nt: TGTGCCAGCAAGGGTGGGGCCAACGTCCTGACTTTC
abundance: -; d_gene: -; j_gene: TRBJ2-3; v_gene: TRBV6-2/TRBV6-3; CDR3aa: CASSYSGTDTQYF; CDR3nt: TGTGCCAGCAGTTACTCGGGGACAGATACGCAGTATTTT
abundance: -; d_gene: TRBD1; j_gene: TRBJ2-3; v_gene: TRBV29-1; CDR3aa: CSVRQGAITDTQYF; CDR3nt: TGCAGCGTTCGACAGGGGGCGATCACAGATACGCAGTATTTT
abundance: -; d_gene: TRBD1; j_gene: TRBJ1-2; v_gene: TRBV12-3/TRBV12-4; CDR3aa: CASRPATGGYGYTF; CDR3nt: TGTGCCAGCAGGCCGGCGACAGGGGGCTATGGCTACACCTTC
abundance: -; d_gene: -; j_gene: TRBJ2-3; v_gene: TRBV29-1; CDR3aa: CSVVPRMVDTQYF; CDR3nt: TGCAGCGTTGTCCCCAGGATGGTGGATACGCAGTATTTT
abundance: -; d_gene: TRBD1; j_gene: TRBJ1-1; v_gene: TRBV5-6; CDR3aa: CASSRRQGLDTEAFF; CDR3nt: TGTGCCAGCAGCCGCAGACAGGGGTTGGACACTGAAGCTTTCTTT